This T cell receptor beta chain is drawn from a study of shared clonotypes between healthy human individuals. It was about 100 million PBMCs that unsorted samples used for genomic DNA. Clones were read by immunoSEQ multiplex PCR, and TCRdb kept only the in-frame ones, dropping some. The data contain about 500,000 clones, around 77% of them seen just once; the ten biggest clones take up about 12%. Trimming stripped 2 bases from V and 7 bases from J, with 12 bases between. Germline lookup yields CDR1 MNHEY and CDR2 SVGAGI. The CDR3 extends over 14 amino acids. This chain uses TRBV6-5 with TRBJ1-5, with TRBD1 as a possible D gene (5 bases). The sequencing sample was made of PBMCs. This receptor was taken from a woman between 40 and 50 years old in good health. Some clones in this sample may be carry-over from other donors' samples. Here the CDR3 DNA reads TGTGCCAGCAGTTACGGGGGGGATGGACAGCCCCAGCATTTT. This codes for CASSYGGDGQPQHF.